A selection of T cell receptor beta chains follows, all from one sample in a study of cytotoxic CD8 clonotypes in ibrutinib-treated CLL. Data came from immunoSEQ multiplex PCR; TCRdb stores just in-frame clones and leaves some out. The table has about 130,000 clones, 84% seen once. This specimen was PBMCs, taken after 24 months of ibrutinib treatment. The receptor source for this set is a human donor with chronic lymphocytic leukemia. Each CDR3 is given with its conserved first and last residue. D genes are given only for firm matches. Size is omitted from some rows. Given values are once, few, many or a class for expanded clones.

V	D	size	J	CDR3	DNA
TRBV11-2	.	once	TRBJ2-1	CASSLSLPGYNEQFF	TGTGCCAGCAGCTTATCTCTTCCAGGATACAATGAGCAGTTCTTC
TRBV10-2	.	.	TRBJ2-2	CASRTTGNTGELFF	TGCGCCAGCAGGACGACAGGGAACACCGGGGAGCTGTTTTTT
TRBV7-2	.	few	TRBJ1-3	CASSFLGNTIYF	TGTGCCAGCAGCTTCCTTGGAAACACCATATATTTT
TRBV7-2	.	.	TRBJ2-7	CASSLYGLIF	TGTGCCAGCAGCTTATACGGGCTCATCTTC
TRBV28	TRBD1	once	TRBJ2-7	CASSRRGDRDSYEQYF	TGTGCCAGCAGCCGTCGGGGGGACAGGGATTCCTACGAGCAGTACTTC
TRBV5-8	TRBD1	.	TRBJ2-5	CASSVGQGDQETQYF	TGTGCCAGCAGCGTGGGACAGGGGGACCAAGAGACCCAGTACTTC
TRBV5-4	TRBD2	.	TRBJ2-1	CASSLLGSGGYNEQFF	TGTGCCAGCAGCTTGCTTGGTAGCGGGGGATACAATGAGCAGTTCTTC
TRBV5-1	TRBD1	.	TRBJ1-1	CASSFQGAEAFF	TGCGCCAGCAGCTTTCAGGGGGCTGAAGCTTTCTTT
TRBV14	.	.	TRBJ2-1	CASSLTSYNEQFF	TGTGCCAGCAGCCTCACAAGCTACAATGAGCAGTTCTTC
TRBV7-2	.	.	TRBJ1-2	CASSFGRTNYGYTF	TGTGCCAGCAGCTTTGGACGGACCAACTATGGCTACACCTTC
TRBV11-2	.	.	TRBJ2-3	CASSFFSVARGTDTQYF	TGTGCCAGCAGCTTTTTTTCAGTTGCAAGGGGCACAGATACGCAGTATTTT
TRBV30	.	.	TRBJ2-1	CAWSTGSSSYNEQFF	TGTGCCTGGAGCACCGGGTCCAGCTCCTACAATGAGCAGTTCTTC
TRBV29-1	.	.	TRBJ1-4	CSVLRWRGEKLFF	TGCAGCGTTCTGAGGTGGCGGGGTGAAAAACTGTTTTTT
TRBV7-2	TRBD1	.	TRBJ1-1	CASSPGTGRGVTEAFF	TGTGCCAGCAGCCCAGGGACCGGCAGGGGGGTGACTGAAGCTTTCTTT
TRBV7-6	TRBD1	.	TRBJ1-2	CASSLDRGDGYTF	TGTGCCAGCAGCTTAGACAGGGGGGATGGCTACACCTTC
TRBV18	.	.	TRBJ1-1	CASSPPVQGTSRTEAFF	TGTGCCAGCTCACCACCGGTCCAGGGGACCTCGAGGACTGAAGCTTTCTTT
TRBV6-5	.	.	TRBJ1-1	CASTRKPFTNTEAFF	TGTGCCAGCACAAGGAAACCCTTCACGAACACTGAAGCTTTCTTT
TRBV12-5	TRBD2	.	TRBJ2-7	CASDGGVYEQYF	TGTGCTAGTGACGGGGGGGTCTACGAGCAGTACTTC
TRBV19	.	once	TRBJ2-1	CASSIDRWYNEQFF	TGTGCCAGTAGTATCGACAGGTGGTACAATGAGCAGTTCTTC
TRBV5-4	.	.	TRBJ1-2	CASSLVGGSAGYTF	TGTGCCAGCAGCTTGGTCGGGGGTTCGGCTGGCTACACCTTC
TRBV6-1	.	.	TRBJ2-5	CASSGHGQMYQETQYF	TGTGCCAGCAGTGGACACGGACAGATGTACCAAGAGACCCAGTACTTC
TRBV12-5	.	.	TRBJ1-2	CASGLYGISGGYTF	TGTGCTAGTGGTTTGTATGGTATTAGCGGGGGCTACACCTTC
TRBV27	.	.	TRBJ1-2	CASRGGRGGYTF	TGTGCCAGCAGAGGGGGGCGAGGTGGCTACACCTTC
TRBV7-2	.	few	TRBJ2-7	CASSLLYEQYF	TGTGCCAGCAGCTTACTCTACGAGCAGTACTTC
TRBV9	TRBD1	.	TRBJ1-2	CASSVYTGVGYGYTF	TGTGCCAGCAGCGTATATACAGGGGTCGGCTATGGCTACACCTTC
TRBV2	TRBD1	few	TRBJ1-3	CASSAGGSGNTIYF	TGTGCCAGCAGTGCAGGGGGGTCTGGAAACACCATATATTTT
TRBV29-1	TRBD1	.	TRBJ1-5	CSVGGQGNQPQHF	TGCAGCGTTGGCGGACAGGGCAATCAGCCCCAGCATTTT
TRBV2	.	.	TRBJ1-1	CASSGPGSNTEAFF	TGTGCCAGCAGTGGCCCAGGCTCGAACACTGAAGCTTTCTTT
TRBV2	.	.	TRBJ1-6	CASSVATANSPLHF	TGTGCCAGCAGTGTCGCGACGGCTAATTCACCCCTCCACTTT
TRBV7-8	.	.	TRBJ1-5	CASSLAQTQPQHF	TGTGCCAGCAGCTTAGCGCAGACTCAGCCCCAGCATTTT
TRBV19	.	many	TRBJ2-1	CATTVQDEQFF	TGTGCCACCACCGTACAGGATGAGCAGTTCTTC
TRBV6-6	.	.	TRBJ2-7	CASSYLRDYEQYF	TGTGCCAGCAGTTATTTGCGGGACTACGAGCAGTACTTC
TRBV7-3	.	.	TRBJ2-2	CASSRYQGSGPNTGELFF	TGTGCCAGCAGCCGATACCAAGGTTCAGGACCGAACACCGGGGAGCTGTTTTTT
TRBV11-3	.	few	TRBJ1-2	CASSQTGGRVTGYTF	TGTGCCAGCAGCCAAACCGGGGGCAGGGTCACGGGCTACACCTTC
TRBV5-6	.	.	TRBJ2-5	CASSPTGEETQYF	TGTGCCAGCAGCCCGACGGGGGAAGAGACCCAGTACTTC
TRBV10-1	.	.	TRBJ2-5	CASSEDSSGFQETQYF	TGCGCCAGCAGTGAGGACAGCTCGGGGTTCCAAGAGACCCAGTACTTC
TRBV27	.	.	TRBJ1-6	CASQARASYNSPLHF	TGTGCCAGCCAGGCTCGGGCCTCCTATAATTCACCCCTCCACTTT
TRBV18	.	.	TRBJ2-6	CASSPDSAYSGANVLTF	TGTGCCAGCTCACCCGACAGTGCGTACTCTGGGGCCAACGTCCTGACTTTC
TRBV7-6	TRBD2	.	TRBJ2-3	CASSSRAGAPADTQYF	TGTGCCAGCAGCTCCCGAGCGGGGGCTCCCGCAGATACGCAGTATTTT
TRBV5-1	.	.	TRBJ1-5	CASSLGAGLNQPQHF	TGCGCCAGCAGCTTGGGGGCAGGGCTCAATCAGCCCCAGCATTTT
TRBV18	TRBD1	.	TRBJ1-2	CASSPGQGLNGYTF	TGTGCCAGCTCACCCGGACAGGGTTTGAATGGCTACACCTTC
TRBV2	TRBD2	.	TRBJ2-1	CASRAGLAGAEQFF	TGTGCCAGCAGGGCCGGACTAGCGGGGGCTGAGCAGTTCTTC
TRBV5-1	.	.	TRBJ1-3	CASSLGSSSGNTIYF	TGCGCCAGCAGCTTGGGGAGTAGCTCTGGAAACACCATATATTTT
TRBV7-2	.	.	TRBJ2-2	CASSLKIRAGELFF	TGTGCCAGCAGCTTAAAAATACGGGCCGGGGAGCTGTTTTTT
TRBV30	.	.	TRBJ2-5	CAWRTPSGETQYF	TGTGCCTGGAGAACACCCAGCGGGGAGACCCAGTACTTC
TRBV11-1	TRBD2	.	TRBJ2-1	CASSLLAGGTIGEQFF	TGTGCCAGCAGCTTACTAGCGGGGGGCACGATTGGTGAGCAGTTCTTC
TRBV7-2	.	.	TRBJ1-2	CASSLVGSGYTF	TGTGCCAGCAGCTTAGTAGGTTCTGGCTACACCTTC
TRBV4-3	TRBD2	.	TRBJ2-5	CASSQGGGPQETQYF	TGCGCCAGCAGCCAAGGGGGAGGGCCACAAGAGACCCAGTACTTC
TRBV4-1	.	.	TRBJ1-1	CASSQDPGWAEAFF	TGCGCCAGCAGCCAAGACCCAGGGTGGGCTGAAGCTTTCTTT
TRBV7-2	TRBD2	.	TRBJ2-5	CASSSRRGSFETQYF	TGTGCCAGCAGCTCACGGCGGGGGTCCTTCGAGACCCAGTACTTC
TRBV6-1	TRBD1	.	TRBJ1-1	CASSSPAGTAFKAFF	TGTGCCAGCAGTTCCCCCGCCGGGACAGCCTTTAAAGCTTTCTTT
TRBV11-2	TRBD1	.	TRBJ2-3	CASSPGLGQGTSTDTQYF	TGTGCCAGCAGCCCAGGGTTGGGACAGGGGACTAGCACAGATACGCAGTATTTT
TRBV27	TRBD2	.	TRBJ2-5	CASSSGLAGGETQYF	TGTGCCAGCAGTTCGGGACTAGCGGGAGGAGAGACCCAGTACTTC
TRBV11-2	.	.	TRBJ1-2	CASSPRTGGWGYTF	TGTGCCAGCAGCCCCCGCACGGGGGGCTGGGGCTACACCTTC